This T cell receptor beta chain was identified during a study of blood T cell repertoires in COVID-19. V was pared by 3 bases and J by 4 bases, with 10 bases between. Looked up from germline, CDR1 is LNHDA and CDR2 is SQIVND (reference sequence). The CDR3 extends over 14 amino acids. Authors' analysis steps: Estimation of nucleated cell counts relied on the amplification of reference gene primers. Method: immunoSEQ multiplex PCR; TCRdb's copy keeps in-frame clones and lacks some. V, J and clone size are taken as reported in that table, and D and trimming were inferred from the DNA itself. The repertoire consists of about 130,000 clones, with about 80% occurring once and the leading ten covering roughly 3%.

The TCR comes from a woman older than 75 with acute or convalescent COVID-19. The source material was peripheral blood. The chain couples TRBV19 to TRBJ1-5; maybe TRBD1 (5 bases). CDR3 nucleotides: TGTGCCAGTAGTATGACAGTTTGGAATCAGCCCCAGCATTTT. Amino acids: CASSMTVWNQPQHF.